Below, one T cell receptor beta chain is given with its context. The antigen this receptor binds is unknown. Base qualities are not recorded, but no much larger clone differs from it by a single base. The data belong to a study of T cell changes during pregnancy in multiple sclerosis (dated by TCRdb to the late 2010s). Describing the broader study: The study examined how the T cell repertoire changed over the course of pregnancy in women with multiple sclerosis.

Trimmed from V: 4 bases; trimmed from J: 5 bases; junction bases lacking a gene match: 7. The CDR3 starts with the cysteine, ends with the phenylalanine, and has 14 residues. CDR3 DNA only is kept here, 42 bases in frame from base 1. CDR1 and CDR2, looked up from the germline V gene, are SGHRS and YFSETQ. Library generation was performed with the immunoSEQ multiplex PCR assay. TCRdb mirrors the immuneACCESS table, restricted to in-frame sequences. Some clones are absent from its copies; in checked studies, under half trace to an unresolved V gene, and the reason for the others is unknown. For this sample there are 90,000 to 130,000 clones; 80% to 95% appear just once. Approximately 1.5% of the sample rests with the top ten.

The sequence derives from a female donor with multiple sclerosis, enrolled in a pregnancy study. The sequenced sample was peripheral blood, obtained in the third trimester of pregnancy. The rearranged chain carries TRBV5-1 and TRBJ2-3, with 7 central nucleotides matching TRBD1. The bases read TGCGCCAGCAGCCGACAGGGTCAGGGAGATACGCAGTATTTT. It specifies CASSRQGQGDTQYF. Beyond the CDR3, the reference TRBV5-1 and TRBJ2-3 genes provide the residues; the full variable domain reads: KAGVTQTPRYLIKTRGQQVTLSCSPISGHRSVSWYQQTPGQGLQFLFEYFSETQRNKGNFPGRFSGRQFSNSRSEMNVSTLELGDSALYLCASSRQGQGDTQYFGPGTRLTVL.